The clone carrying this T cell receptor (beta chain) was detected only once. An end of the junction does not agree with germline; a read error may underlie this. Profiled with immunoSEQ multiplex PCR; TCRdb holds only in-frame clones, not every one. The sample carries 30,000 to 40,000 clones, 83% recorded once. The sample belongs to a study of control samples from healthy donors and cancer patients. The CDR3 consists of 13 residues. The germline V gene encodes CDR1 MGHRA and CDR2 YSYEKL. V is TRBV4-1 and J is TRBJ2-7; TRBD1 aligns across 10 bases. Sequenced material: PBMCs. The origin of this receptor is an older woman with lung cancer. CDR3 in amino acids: CASSPPGQGSMDF. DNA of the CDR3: TGCGCCAGCAGCCCCCCGGGACAGGGGAGTATGGACTTC.